This T cell receptor (beta chain) originates from a study of CD8 T cells in ankylosing spondylitis. By quantitative 5'-RACE with molecular barcodes, the TCR beta libraries were made. A single record per CDR3 protein comes from TCRdb applying MiXCR to the 5' RACE reads. The table has fewer than 750,000 distinct CDR3 sequences, around 20% seen once. Study findings and constraints: Blood of patients with ankylosing spondylitis appeared to be characterized by a TCR beta motif of several highly homologous variants. Within peripheral blood, clones linked to disease were CD8+ and relatively rare.

Many counts were recorded for this clonotype. The antigen remains unidentified. The V end was cut by 8 bases, the J end by 5 bases, with 10 bases between. CDR3 length: 12 amino acids. This clonotype was obtained from a male donor with ankylosing spondylitis. The sequencing sample was made of blood, either unsorted or a sorted T cell fraction (not recorded which). The V call is TRBV12-3 or TRBV12-4, the J call TRBJ1-5; D is undetermined. DNA for the CDR3: TGTGCCAGCGCCCGCGAGTATCAGCCCCAGCATTTT. It codes for CASAREYQPQHF.